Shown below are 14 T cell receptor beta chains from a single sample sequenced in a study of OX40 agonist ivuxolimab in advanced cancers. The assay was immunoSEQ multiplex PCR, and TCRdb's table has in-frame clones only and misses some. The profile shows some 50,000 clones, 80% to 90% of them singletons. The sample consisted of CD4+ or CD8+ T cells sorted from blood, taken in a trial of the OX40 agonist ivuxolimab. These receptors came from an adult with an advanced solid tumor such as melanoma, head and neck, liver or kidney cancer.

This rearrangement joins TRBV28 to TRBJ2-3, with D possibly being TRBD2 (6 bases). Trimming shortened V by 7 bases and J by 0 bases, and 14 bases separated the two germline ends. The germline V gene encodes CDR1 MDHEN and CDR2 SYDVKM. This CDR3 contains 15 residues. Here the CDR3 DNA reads TGTGCCAGCACCAGACTAGGAGCTAGCACAGATACGCAGTATTTT. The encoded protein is CASTRLGASTDTQYF.

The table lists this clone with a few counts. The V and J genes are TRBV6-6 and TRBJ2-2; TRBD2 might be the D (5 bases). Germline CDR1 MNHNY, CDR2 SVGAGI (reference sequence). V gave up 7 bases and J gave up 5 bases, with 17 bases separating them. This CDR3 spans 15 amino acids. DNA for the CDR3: TGTGCCAGCACCTTGGACTCAAGCGGTACCGGGGAGCTGTTTTTT. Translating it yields CASTLDSSGTGELFF.

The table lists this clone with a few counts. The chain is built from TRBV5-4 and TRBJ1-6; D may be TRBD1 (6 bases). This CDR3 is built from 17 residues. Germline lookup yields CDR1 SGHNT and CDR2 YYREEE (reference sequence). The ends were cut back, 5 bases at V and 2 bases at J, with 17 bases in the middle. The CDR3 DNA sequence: TGTGCCAGCAGGGAAACAGGGTCTGGAGCCTATAATTCACCCCTCCACTTT. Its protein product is CASRETGSGAYNSPLHF.

The CDR3 is CASSLGRINEKLFF. The CDR3 coding sequence is TGTGCCAGCAGTCTCGGACGGATTAATGAAAAACTGTTTTTT. The rearrangement uses TRBV25-1 and TRBJ1-4; D not resolved. Germline loops: CDR1 MGHDK, CDR2 SYGVNS. CDR3 length: 14 amino acids. Trimming took 5 bases from V and 4 from J, leaving 11 bases between them.

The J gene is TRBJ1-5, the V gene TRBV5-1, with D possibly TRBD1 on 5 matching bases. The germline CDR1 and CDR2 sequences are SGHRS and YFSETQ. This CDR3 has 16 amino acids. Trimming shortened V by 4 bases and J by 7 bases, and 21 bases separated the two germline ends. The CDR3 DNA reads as TGCGCCAGCAGCCCCGGGGCAGGAGGAGTGGACCAGCCCCAGCATTTT. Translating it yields CASSPGAGGVDQPQHF.

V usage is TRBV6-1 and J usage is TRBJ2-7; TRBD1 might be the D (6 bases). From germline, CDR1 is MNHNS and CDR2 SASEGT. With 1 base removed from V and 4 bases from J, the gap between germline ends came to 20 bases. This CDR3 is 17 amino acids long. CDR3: CASSEVFSGTRPYEQYF. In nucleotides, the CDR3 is TGTGCCAGCAGTGAAGTTTTTTCCGGGACAAGACCTTACGAGCAGTACTTC.

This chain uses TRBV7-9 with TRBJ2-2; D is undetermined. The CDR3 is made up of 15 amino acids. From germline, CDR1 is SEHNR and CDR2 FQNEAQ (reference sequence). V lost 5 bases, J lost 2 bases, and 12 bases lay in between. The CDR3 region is CASSLVNTNTGELFF. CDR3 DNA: TGTGCCAGCAGCCTAGTAAACACCAACACCGGGGAGCTGTTTTTT.

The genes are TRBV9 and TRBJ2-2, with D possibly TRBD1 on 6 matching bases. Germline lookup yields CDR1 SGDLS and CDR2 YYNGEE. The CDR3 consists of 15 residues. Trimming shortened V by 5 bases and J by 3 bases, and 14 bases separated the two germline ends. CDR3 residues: CASRTQGVDTGELFF. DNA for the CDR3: TGTGCCAGCAGAACACAGGGTGTAGACACCGGGGAGCTGTTTTTT.

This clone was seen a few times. This CDR3 reads CASSLTASGTDTQYF. Here the CDR3 DNA reads TGTGCCAGCAGCTTAACTGCTAGCGGCACAGATACGCAGTATTTT. The chain employs TRBV7-3 and TRBJ2-3, with D possibly being TRBD2 (6 bases). In germline, CDR1 is SGHTA, CDR2 FQGTGA. The V and J ends lost 0 bases and 1 base respectively, with 8 bases between them. There are 15 residues in the CDR3.

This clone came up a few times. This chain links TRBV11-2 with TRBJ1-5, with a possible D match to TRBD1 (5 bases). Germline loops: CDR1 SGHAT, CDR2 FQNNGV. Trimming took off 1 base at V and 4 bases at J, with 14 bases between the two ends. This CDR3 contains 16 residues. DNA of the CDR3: TGTGCCAGCAGCTTAGCAACCGGGACCGTTAATCAGCCCCAGCATTTT. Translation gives CASSLATGTVNQPQHF.

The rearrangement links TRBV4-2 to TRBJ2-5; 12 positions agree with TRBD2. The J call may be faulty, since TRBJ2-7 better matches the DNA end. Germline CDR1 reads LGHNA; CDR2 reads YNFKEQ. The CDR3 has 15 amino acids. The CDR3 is CASSQGLAGDYEQYF. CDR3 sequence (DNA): TGTGCCAGCAGCCAAGGACTAGCGGGGGACTACGAGCAGTACTTC.

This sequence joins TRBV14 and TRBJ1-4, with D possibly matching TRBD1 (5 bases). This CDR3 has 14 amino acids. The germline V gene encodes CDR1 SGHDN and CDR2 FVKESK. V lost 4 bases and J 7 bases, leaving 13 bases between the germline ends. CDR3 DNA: TGTGCCAGCAGCCCGGTGGGGGGTGGTGAAAAACTGTTTTTT. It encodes CASSPVGGGEKLFF.

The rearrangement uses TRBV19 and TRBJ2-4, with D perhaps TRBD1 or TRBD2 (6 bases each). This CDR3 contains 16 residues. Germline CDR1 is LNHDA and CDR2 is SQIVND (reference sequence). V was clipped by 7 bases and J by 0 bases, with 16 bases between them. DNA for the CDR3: TGTGCCAGTAATTTTGCGGGACAACAAGCCAAAAACATTCAGTACTTC. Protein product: CASNFAGQQAKNIQYF.

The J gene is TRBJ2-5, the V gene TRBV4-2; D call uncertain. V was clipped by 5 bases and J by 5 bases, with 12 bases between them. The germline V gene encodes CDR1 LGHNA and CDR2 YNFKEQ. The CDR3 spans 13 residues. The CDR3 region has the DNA TGTGCCAGCAGCTTGGAAAACGGGGAGACCCAGTACTTC. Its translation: CASSLENGETQYF.